This T cell receptor beta chain is drawn from a study of patients and donors after allogeneic stem cell transplantation (dated by TCRdb to the early 2020s). The receptor library was made with RT-PCR. Sequencing was performed on a NextSeq 550. TCRdb ran its own pipeline on the public reads, namely fastp trimming at Q25 and MiXCR clone calling, and kept in-frame beta chains. Identical CDR3 protein sequences are pooled into one entry, listed with their most common genes and DNA. Present in this sample are some 880,000 distinct CDR3 sequences, about 20% of which were seen just once. The ten largest clones add up to 5% to 7.5% of the sample. CDR1 SGHRS and CDR2 YFSETQ were looked up in the germline V gene. The CDR3 covers 14 residues, taking in both the cysteine and the phenylalanine. Only the CDR3 part of the read is kept: 42 bases, read in frame from the first base. Clipping removes 4 bases from V and 7 bases from J, with 7 as the unmatched junction base count.

This clonotype showed up just a few times. Its antigen remains unidentified. Within one base of it there is no much larger clone, and no base qualities were kept. The sequence was collected from a human donor who was either an allogeneic HSCT recipient or a stem cell or donor lymphocyte infusion donor (not recorded which). It is not recorded whose cells these are; they may come from a transplant donor. The sequenced material came from blood, either unsorted or a sorted T cell fraction (not recorded which). The V and J genes are TRBV5-1 and TRBJ2-5, with 10 bases aligning to TRBD2. The CDR3: CASSPYGLAVTQYF. DNA sequence: TGCGCCAGCAGCCCCTACGGACTAGCGGTGACCCAGTACTTC.